Detailed here is one T cell receptor beta chain. Its antigen is still unknown. The data belong to a study of CD8 T cells in ankylosing spondylitis. Notes on the study in general: Clones linked with disease were CD8+ and fairly uncommon in the peripheral blood. A TCR beta motif of several highly homologous variants seemed to mark ankylosing spondylitis blood.

By quantitative 5'-RACE with molecular barcodes, the TCR beta libraries were made. TCRdb reprocessed the 5' RACE reads via MiXCR and lists one record per CDR3 protein. The data show approximately 400,000 distinct CDR3 sequences, 17% seen once. The CDR3 spans 11 residues. Germline CDR1 and CDR2: SGHTA and FQGNSA. V lost 7 bases, J lost 4 bases, and 6 bases lay in between. The source material was blood, either unsorted or a sorted T cell fraction (not recorded which). This TCR was sampled from a male donor with ankylosing spondylitis. The rearrangement uses TRBV7-2 and TRBJ2-3; no firm D call. Here the CDR3 reads CASIISDTQYF. The CDR3 DNA is TGTGCCAGCATCATCTCAGATACGCAGTATTTT.